In its sample, the clone carrying this T cell receptor (beta chain) was seen a few times. Profiled with immunoSEQ multiplex PCR; TCRdb holds only in-frame clones, not every one. The profile shows 140,000 to 150,000 clones, about 95% of them singletons. The data were obtained in a study of cytomegalovirus exposure and HLA in healthy donors. The sample comprised PBMCs. This TCR derives from a man aged 18 to 30 in good health and CMV-seropositive.

The CDR3 protein is CSVSQDRDEQYF. The DNA of the CDR3 is TGCAGCGTTTCCCAGGACAGGGACGAGCAGTACTTC. The chain couples TRBV29-1 to TRBJ2-7; 8 bases align to TRBD1. The germline V gene encodes CDR1 SQVTM and CDR2 ANQGSEA. The CDR3 has 12 residues. J gave up 5 bases and V 5 bases, and 5 bases lay outside the gene matches.